The sequence of this TCR beta chain was determined in a study of vaccination effects on CD4 cells after COVID-19. Study-level points and caveats: Just 1 of 255 vaccine-induced clones in healthy recipients was cross-reactive.

Germline-derived CDR1 and CDR2 are SNHLY and FYNNEI. V shed 8 bases and J 4 bases; nucleotides not matched to a gene: 5. The CDR3 runs to 13 residues. With respect to this clone: Its matching antigen is unknown.

Antigen-specific CD4+ T cell clonotypes were called by their expansion after viral peptide-pool culture in ViraFEST. CD4+ T cell isolation took place after 10 days of culture. Replacing half the medium with IL-2 medium was done on days 3 and 7. Some clones are missing from TCRdb's copy, which holds only in-frame ones; the method was immunoSEQ multiplex PCR. This sample has under 80,000 clones, with 74% found just once. The source was CD4+ T cells from PBMCs cultured with HCoV-229E spike peptides, collected before COVID-19 vaccination. The chain joins TRBV2 to TRBJ1-5, with 7 bases identical to TRBD1. This TCR derives from a human donor who received a COVID-19 vaccine. The CDR3 protein is CASVGQANQPQHF. The DNA of the CDR3 is TGTGCCAGCGTAGGACAGGCTAATCAGCCCCAGCATTTT.